The rows below give T cell receptor beta chains drawn from one sample of a study of cytomegalovirus exposure and HLA in healthy donors. Sequenced by immunoSEQ multiplex PCR; TCRdb stores in-frame clones only, minus some. The data hold over 45,000 clones, with about 81% observed a single time. The sample taken for sequencing was PBMCs. These TCRs come from a boy aged 10-17 years in good health and CMV-seropositive. Each CDR3 is given with its conserved first and last residue. D genes are given only for firm matches. Some rows mark clone size as missing; the rest say once, few, many or name a class of expanded clone.

-,TRBJ2-2,-,TRBV18,CASAGQPNTGELFF,TGTGCCAGCGCCGGACAGCCGAACACCGGGGAGCTGTTTTTT
-,TRBJ2-7,-,TRBV4-1,CASSQFYGRGYEQYF,TGCGCCAGCAGCCAGTTCTACGGGAGAGGGTACGAGCAGTACTTC
few,TRBJ2-1,TRBD2,TRBV9,CASNYGGGLYNEQFF,TGTGCCAGCAACTACGGCGGGGGGCTCTACAATGAGCAGTTCTTC
-,TRBJ1-1,TRBD1,TRBV10-3,CAISGSLRDRTEAFF,TGTGCCATCAGTGGGTCTCTCCGGGACAGAACTGAAGCTTTCTTT
-,TRBJ2-7,-,TRBV18,CASSLEGAEQYF,TGTGCCAGCTCCCTCGAGGGAGCCGAGCAGTACTTC
-,TRBJ1-1,-,TRBV15,CATSRRRDTEAFF,TGTGCCACCAGCCGACGACGGGACACTGAAGCTTTCTTT
once,TRBJ1-3,-,TRBV6-1,CASSEWARSSGNTIYF,TGTGCCAGCAGTGAATGGGCCAGAAGCTCTGGAAACACCATATATTTT
-,TRBJ2-7,-,TRBV11-2,CASSTSYEQYF,TGTGCCAGCAGCACATCCTACGAGCAGTACTTC
-,TRBJ2-1,-,TRBV6-5,CASSYEGSYNEQFF,TGTGCCAGCAGTTATGAGGGATCCTACAATGAGCAGTTCTTC
-,TRBJ1-6,-,TRBV10-3,CAISDDTRLYSPLHF,TGTGCCATCAGTGACGATACGCGACTCTATTCACCCCTCCACTTT
-,TRBJ1-4,-,TRBV7-9,CASSFTQNEKLFF,TGTGCCAGCAGCTTCACCCAGAATGAAAAACTGTTTTTT
-,TRBJ2-7,TRBD2,TRBV5-6,CASSLASGVYEQYF,TGTGCCAGCAGCTTGGCTAGCGGGGTTTACGAGCAGTACTTC
-,TRBJ2-2,-,TRBV19,CASRRTANTGELFF,TGTGCCAGCCGGAGGACGGCGAACACCGGGGAGCTGTTTTTT
-,TRBJ1-1,-,TRBV19,CASSMVGGPTEAFF,TGTGCCAGTAGTATGGTTGGAGGGCCCACTGAAGCTTTCTTT
once,TRBJ2-2,TRBD1,TRBV6-1,CASRAGTDYTGELFF,TGTGCCAGCAGGGCCGGGACAGACTACACCGGGGAGCTGTTTTTT
-,TRBJ2-1,TRBD1,TRBV11-3,CASSSGQVKYNEQFF,TGTGCCAGCAGCTCGGGACAGGTAAAATACAATGAGCAGTTCTTC
-,TRBJ2-1,-,TRBV29-1,CSVDHNSYNEQFF,TGCAGCGTTGATCACAACTCCTACAATGAGCAGTTCTTC
-,TRBJ1-1,-,TRBV11-1,CASSRDRNTEAFF,TGTGCCAGCAGCCGAGACAGGAACACTGAAGCTTTCTTT
-,TRBJ2-7,-,TRBV6-5,CASTGQSRSYEQYF,TGTGCCAGCACAGGACAGTCCCGCTCCTACGAGCAGTACTTC
-,TRBJ2-2,TRBD1,TRBV4-2,CASSPVAGQGNTGELFF,TGTGCCAGCAGCCCAGTTGCGGGACAGGGGAACACCGGGGAGCTGTTTTTT
-,TRBJ2-7,-,TRBV2,CASSESGGGAGQYF,TGTGCCAGCAGTGAATCCGGAGGGGGGGCCGGGCAGTACTTC
-,TRBJ2-3,TRBD2,TRBV6-5,CASSRAKSGGDTQYF,TGTGCCAGCAGCCGGGCGAAGTCGGGGGGAGATACGCAGTATTTT
few,TRBJ1-6,TRBD1,TRBV4-1,CASSQAPGTGVSPLHF,TGCGCCAGCAGCCAGGCCCCCGGGACAGGGGTTTCACCCCTCCACTTT
-,TRBJ2-1,-,TRBV6-6,CASSYLVSSYNEQFF,TGTGCCAGCAGTTACTTAGTATCCTCCTACAATGAGCAGTTCTTC
few,TRBJ2-3,TRBD2,TRBV6-6,CASAWERGLTDTQYF,TGTGCCAGCGCGTGGGAGCGGGGGCTCACAGATACGCAGTATTTT
-,TRBJ1-5,-,TRBV19,CASSMGGRNQPQHF,TGTGCCAGTAGTATGGGGGGTCGGAATCAGCCCCAGCATTTT
-,TRBJ2-7,TRBD2,TRBV4-1,CASSQGTSGGYYEQYF,TGCGCCAGCAGCCAGGGGACTAGCGGGGGGTACTACGAGCAGTACTTC
-,TRBJ2-7,-,TRBV6-1,CASTPRVTSSEQYF,TGTGCCAGTACCCCACGGGTGACCTCCTCCGAGCAGTACTTC
-,TRBJ1-1,-,TRBV4-2,CASSRGGLNTEAFF,TGTGCCAGCAGCCGTGGAGGACTGAACACTGAAGCTTTCTTT
-,TRBJ1-1,-,TRBV27,CASSSLGFGGSTEAFF,TGTGCCAGCAGTTCGCTCGGGTTTGGAGGCTCCACTGAAGCTTTCTTT
-,TRBJ2-7,TRBD1,TRBV29-1,CSGDRDRVSYEQYF,TGCAGCGGGGATCGGGACAGGGTATCCTACGAGCAGTACTTC
-,TRBJ1-5,-,TRBV7-9,CSSSLVGEGAQHF,TGTTCCAGCAGCTTAGTCGGTGAGGGGGCCCAGCATTTT
-,TRBJ2-1,-,TRBV5-8,CASSPGRGEANNEQFF,TGTGCCAGCAGCCCTGGACGGGGTGAGGCAAACAATGAGCAGTTCTTC
-,TRBJ1-6,-,TRBV5-4,CASSLEWVTSSPLHF,TGTGCCAGCAGCTTGGAGTGGGTAACTAGTTCACCCCTCCACTTT
-,TRBJ1-2,TRBD1,TRBV6-1,CASTAGTGGRYGYTF,TGTGCCAGCACTGCCGGGACAGGGGGTCGGTATGGCTACACCTTC
-,TRBJ1-1,TRBD1,TRBV7-8,CASREGQLNTEAFF,TGTGCCAGCAGGGAGGGACAGCTGAACACTGAAGCTTTCTTT